This T cell receptor beta chain emerged from a study of T cell changes during pregnancy in multiple sclerosis (dated by TCRdb to about 2019). With regard to the full study: In women with multiple sclerosis, the researchers looked at how the T cell repertoire shifted as pregnancy progressed.

A remark on this clone: Its antigen remains undetermined. No per-base quality is available; no much larger clone lies one base away.

The CDR3 holds 15 amino acids from the cysteine to the phenylalanine. Just the 45-base CDR3 DNA is kept, in frame starting at base 1. V is shortened by 0 bases, J by 8 bases, and the region joining them spans 16 bases. CDR1 and CDR2 are read off the germline V gene as SNHLY and FYNNEI. The library was made by the immunoSEQ multiplex PCR assay. The source is immuneACCESS, and TCRdb retained only in-frame sequences with V and J called. Part of the clones is not carried over; for the studies checked, unresolved V genes explain less than half of this, and the remainder is unexplained. This sample gives about 64,000 clones in total; roughly 92% of them show up just once. The biggest ten clones account for more than 1.2% of the sample.

This clonotype was sampled from a female donor with multiple sclerosis, enrolled in a pregnancy study. The specimen comprised peripheral blood, sampled in the second trimester of pregnancy. The chain employs TRBV2 and TRBJ1-1; the D gene is possibly TRBD1, with 6 bases matching. The nucleotide sequence reads as follows: TGTGCCAGCAGTGAAGCGCTTCAGGACAGATCAGAAGCTTTCTTT. This sequence encodes CASSEALQDRSEAFF.